This paragraph reports one TCR beta chain. Its matching antigen is unknown. Sample time point: 20-29 weeks after completion of therapy. The protocol was immunoSEQ multiplex PCR, while the TCRdb copy is restricted to in-frame clones and leaves out a portion. The data show under 2,500 clones, with roughly 72% seen just once and roughly 28% held by the top ten. This sample was included in a study of T cell therapy after organ transplantation. Overall study: 20 to 29 weeks after therapy completion, long-term post-therapy blood was collected. Study results and limitations: Post-therapy reconstitution appeared to include transferred and endogenous clonotypes. In nonresponders, reduced coverage from low CD8+ yield may limit detected expansions. CD8 clonality fold change after therapy inversely tracked pretherapy clonality.

The material was CD8+ T cells from blood, obtained after autologous CMV-specific T cell therapy. This sequence originates from a human patient who had received a solid organ transplant and had CMV disease. Some T cells may be transferred from the graft donor.

The CDR3 reads CASSVGRSYEQYF. The CDR3 DNA sequence: TGTGCCAGCAGTGTAGGCAGGTCCTACGAGCAGTACTTC. V is TRBV27 and J is TRBJ2-7; no reliable D call. The CDR3 runs 13 residues. Germline V gene data show CDR1 as MNHEY and CDR2 as SMNVEV (reference sequence). The V and J ends lost 5 bases and 1 base respectively, with 9 bases between them.